A single sample is the source of the 8 T cell receptor beta chains below, sequenced in a study of CD8+ T cells in alopecia areata. RNA was isolated and reverse transcribed to cDNA, the sequencing template. The repertoire was sequenced with immunoSEQ multiplex PCR; TCRdb's copy has only in-frame clones and lacks some. The repertoire holds approximately 190,000 clones, 55% to 75% seen once, with 5% to 6% in the top ten. Treatment meaning: oral pan-JAK inhibitor, 5-10 mg twice daily. The sequences come from CD4+ T cells sorted from blood, collected at week 24, from a patient treated with tofacitinib. Receptors were obtained from a human donor with alopecia areata.

The rearrangement joins TRBV29-1 to TRBJ2-2; D is tentatively TRBD1 or TRBD2 (5 bases each). Germline V lookup: CDR1 SQVTM, CDR2 ANQGSEA. Trimming pared 5 bases from V and 4 bases from J, leaving 11 bases between. The CDR3 has 13 residues. As DNA, the CDR3 is TGCAGCGTTCGTCTTGGGGGCACCGGGGAGCTGTTTTTT. Amino acid sequence: CSVRLGGTGELFF.

This clone was counted only a few times. V is TRBV29-1 and J is TRBJ1-1, with D unclear. CDR3 size: 11 residues. The V end lost 7 bases, the J end lost 3 bases, and 9 bases lay between the germline ends. Germline lookup yields CDR1 SQVTM and CDR2 ANQGSEA. DNA of the CDR3: TGCAGCGGTCTTGGGGACACTGAAGCTTTCTTT. Its translation is CSGLGDTEAFF. Full variable domain (outside the CDR3, taken from reference TRBV29-1 and TRBJ1-1): SAVISQKPSRDICQRGTSLTIQCQVDSQVTMMFWYRQQPGQSLTLIATANQGSEATYESGFVIDKFPISRPNLTFSTLTVSNMSPEDSSIYLCSGLGDTEAFFGQGTRLTVV.

This clone was counted once. V usage is TRBV5-1 and J usage is TRBJ2-3, with D possibly TRBD2 on 6 matching bases. Trimming removed 4 bases at V and 0 bases at J, with 15 bases between. Germline V gene data show CDR1 as SGHRS and CDR2 as YFSETQ. The CDR3 has 16 amino acids. Written as DNA, the CDR3 is TGCGCCAGCAGCCGTCGATCCGGGACTAGCACAGATACGCAGTATTTT. This sequence encodes CASSRRSGTSTDTQYF.

V usage is TRBV14 and J usage is TRBJ1-2; D might be TRBD1 (5 bases). CDR1 and CDR2 (germline): SGHDN, FVKESK. The V gene lost 0 bases and the J gene lost 8 bases, with 10 bases spanning the gap. The CDR3 runs 13 residues. CDR3 nucleotides: TGTGCCAGCAGCCAAGACAGGGTAGGCGGCTACACCTTC. It is translated as CASSQDRVGGYTF.

V gene TRBV9 combines with J gene TRBJ2-5; 11 nucleotides agree with TRBD1. Per germline, CDR1 SGDLS and CDR2 YYNGEE. The CDR3 runs to 15 residues. J gave up 5 bases and V 6 bases, and 9 bases lay outside the gene matches. CDR3 DNA sequence: TGTGCCAGCAACCCAGGACAGGGGGCGTTTGAGACCCAGTACTTC. This codes for CASNPGQGAFETQYF. Based on the CDR3 plus reference TRBV9 and TRBJ2-5, the full variable domain is DSGVTQTPKHLITATGQRVTLRCSPRSGDLSVYWYQQSLDQGLQFLIQYYNGEERAKGNILERFSAQQFPDLHSELNLSSLELGDSALYFCASNPGQGAFETQYFGPGTRLLVL.

The chain employs TRBV30 and TRBJ1-5; tentative D call: TRBD1 (6 bases). The CDR3 is made up of 16 amino acids. Germline lookup yields CDR1 GTSNPN and CDR2 SVGIG (reference sequence). Trimming pared 2 bases from V and 7 bases from J, leaving 21 bases between. As DNA, the CDR3 is TGTGCCTGGAGTTACGGGACCCAGGGGAGAGGGCAGCCCCAGCATTTT. Its translation: CAWSYGTQGRGQPQHF.

The V and J genes are TRBV11-1 and TRBJ1-1; unclear D gene. CDR3 length: 13 amino acids. The ends were cut back, 4 bases at V and 7 bases at J, with 13 bases in the middle. Per the germline V gene, CDR1 is SGHAT and CDR2 is FQDESV (reference sequence). The CDR3 loop reads CASSSTRYGEAFF. CDR3 nucleotide sequence: TGTGCCAGCAGCTCTACGCGTTATGGTGAAGCTTTCTTT. Supplemented by reference TRBV11-1 and TRBJ1-1, the full variable domain reads EAEVAQSPRYKITEKSQAVAFWCDPISGHATLYWYRQILGQGPELLVQFQDESVVDDSQLPKDRFSAERLKGVDSTLKIQPAELGDSAMYLCASSSTRYGEAFFGQGTRLTVV.

This clone was recorded a few times. The CDR3 DNA reads as TGCGCCAGCAGCCAAGAACTAGTCTTCGGGGCCCGGAACTATGGCTACACCTTC. Translating it yields CASSQELVFGARNYGYTF. V and J are TRBV4-1 and TRBJ1-2, with D possibly being TRBD1 (5 bases). V lost 0 bases and J 2 bases, leaving 19 bases between the germline ends. In germline, CDR1 is MGHRA, CDR2 YSYEKL. This CDR3 comprises 18 residues.